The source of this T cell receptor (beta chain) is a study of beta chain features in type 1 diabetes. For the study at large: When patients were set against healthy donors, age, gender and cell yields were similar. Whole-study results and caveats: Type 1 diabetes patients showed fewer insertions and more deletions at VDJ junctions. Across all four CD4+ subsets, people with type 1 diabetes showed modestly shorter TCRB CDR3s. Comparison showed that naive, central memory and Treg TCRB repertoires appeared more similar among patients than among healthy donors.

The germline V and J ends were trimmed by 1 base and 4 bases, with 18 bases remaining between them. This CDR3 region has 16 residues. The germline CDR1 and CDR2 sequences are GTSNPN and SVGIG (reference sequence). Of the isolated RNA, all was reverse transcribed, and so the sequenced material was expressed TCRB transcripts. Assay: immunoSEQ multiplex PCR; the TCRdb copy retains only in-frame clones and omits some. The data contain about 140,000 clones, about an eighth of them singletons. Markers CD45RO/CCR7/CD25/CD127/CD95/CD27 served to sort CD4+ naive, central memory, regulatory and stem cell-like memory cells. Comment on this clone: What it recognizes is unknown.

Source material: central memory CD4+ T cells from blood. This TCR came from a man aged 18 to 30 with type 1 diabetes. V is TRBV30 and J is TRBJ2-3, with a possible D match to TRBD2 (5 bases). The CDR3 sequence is CAWSDPGRDRADTQYF. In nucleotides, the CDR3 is TGTGCCTGGAGTGATCCCGGCCGGGATCGGGCAGATACGCAGTATTTT.